The next 10 T cell receptor beta chains were all read from a single sample in a study of shared clonotypes between healthy human individuals. Clones were sequenced by immunoSEQ multiplex PCR, and TCRdb holds only the in-frame ones, with some missing. The data hold 1,400,000 or so clones, with roughly 98.5% observed a single time. The source material was naive CD4+ T cells sorted from blood. The subset was: CD45RA+ positively selected. Every receptor here comes from a man aged 25 to 45 in good health.

This clone was seen once. Other DNA sequences in the same sample also yield this CDR3. V is TRBV11-3 and J is TRBJ2-2; D is undetermined. The CDR3 is 13 residues long. Germline assignment: CDR1 SGHNT and CDR2 YENEEA. V shed 0 bases and J shed 5 bases, with 4 bases lying between them. The CDR3 region is CASSLDGTGELFF. CDR3 nucleotide sequence: TGTGCCAGCAGCTTAGACGGTACCGGGGAGCTGTTTTTT.

The chain links TRBV7-8 to TRBJ2-1; D is ambiguous. The V and J ends lost 2 bases and 4 bases respectively, with 9 bases between them. The germline V gene encodes CDR1 SGHVS and CDR2 FQNEAQ. The length of the CDR3 is 14 residues. The CDR3 protein is CASSLRGQYNEQFF. The CDR3 bases are TGTGCCAGCAGCTTAAGAGGTCAGTACAATGAGCAGTTCTTC. The full variable domain, with the rest looked up from reference TRBV7-8 and TRBJ2-1, is GAGVSQSPRYKVAKRGQDVALRCDPISGHVSLFWYQQALGQGPEFLTYFQNEAQLDKSGLPSDRFFAERPEGSVSTLKIQRTQQEDSAVYLCASSLRGQYNEQFFGPGTRLTVL.

The chain employs TRBV9 and TRBJ1-4; possibly TRBD1 for D (6 bases). The germline V and J ends were trimmed by 10 bases and 8 bases, with 21 bases remaining between them. This CDR3 spans 14 amino acids. CDR1 is SGDLS and CDR2 is YYNGEE in the germline V gene. CDR3 nucleotides: TGTGCCCCCAGGGACCTACAGGGCGTAGAAAAACTGTTTTTT. It specifies CAPRDLQGVEKLFF.

Details on this clone: The junction departs from germline at one end; a sequencing error may be responsible. The rearrangement uses TRBV7-7 and TRBJ2-5, with a tentative D call TRBD1 (6 bases). Germline CDR1 and CDR2: SSHAT and FNYEAQ (reference sequence). CDR3 length: 14 residues. The CDR3 DNA sequence: TGTGCTAGCAGCTTAGGCTTAGGGGGAGAGACCCAGTACTTC. This sequence encodes CASSLGLGGETQYF. The full variable domain, its missing parts supplied by reference TRBV7-7 and TRBJ2-5, is GAGVSQSPRYKVTKRGQDVTLRCDPISSHATLYWYQQALGQGPEFLTYFNYEAQPDKSGLPSDRFSAERPEGSISTLTIQRTEQRDSAMYRCASSLGLGGETQYFGPGTRLLVL.

The chain combines TRBV4-1 with TRBJ1-3; 7 bases agree with TRBD1. The germline V gene encodes CDR1 MGHRA and CDR2 YSYEKL. With V trimmed by 3 bases and J by 3 bases, 8 bases remained unmatched. The CDR3 is 16 amino acids. Here the CDR3 reads CASSHPFRDSGNTIYF. The DNA of the CDR3 is TGCGCCAGCAGCCACCCGTTTCGGGACAGTGGAAACACCATATATTTT.

The CDR3 loop reads CASSNRQVNTGELFF. CDR3 in DNA: TGTGCCAGCAGCAACCGACAGGTTAACACCGGGGAGCTGTTTTTT. This chain uses TRBV7-6 with TRBJ2-2; D perhaps matches TRBD1 (6 bases). Trimming removed 5 bases from V and 2 bases from J, with 12 bases in between. This CDR3 comprises 15 residues. The germline V gene has CDR1 SGHVS and CDR2 FNYEAQ.

This clone was seen once. The chain uses TRBV28 and TRBJ1-5, with a possible D match to TRBD1 (6 bases). Germline V gives CDR1 MDHEN, CDR2 SYDVKM. The V and J ends lost 6 bases and 6 bases respectively, with 18 bases between them. The CDR3 has 15 residues. CDR3 bases: TGTGCCAGCAGCACAAGGACTGACAGGCGTCAGCCCCAGCATTTT. Its translation is CASSTRTDRRQPQHF.

The chain has TRBV7-6 and TRBJ2-5, with D tentatively TRBD1 (6 bases). The V gene's germline CDR1 is SGHVS and CDR2 FNYEAQ. V was trimmed by 1 base and J by 4 bases, leaving 10 bases between them. This CDR3 has 14 residues. The CDR3 here is CASSLDVTGETQYF. CDR3 sequence (DNA): TGTGCCAGCAGCTTAGATGTGACAGGAGAGACCCAGTACTTC.

V and J are TRBV5-1 and TRBJ2-3; D gene uncertain. The germline V and J ends were trimmed by 0 bases and 3 bases, with 11 bases remaining between them. This CDR3 has 15 residues. Per germline, CDR1 SGHRS and CDR2 YFSETQ. The CDR3 region has the DNA TGCGCCAGCAGCTTGGGCAACCAGATTACAGATACGCAGTATTTT. Protein product: CASSLGNQITDTQYF.

The J gene is TRBJ1-5, the V gene TRBV28; the D gene is possibly TRBD1 (6 bases). The ends were cut back, 8 bases at V and 1 base at J, with 9 bases in the middle. The CDR3 covers 13 residues. The germline CDR1 and CDR2 sequences are MDHEN and SYDVKM. In DNA, the CDR3 is TGTGCCAGCGCGGGGGGCAGCAATCAGCCCCAGCATTTT. Residues: CASAGGSNQPQHF.